Listed below are T cell receptor beta chains from one sample, sequenced in a study of chemoradiotherapy in HPV16-positive cancers. TCRdb's table, derived via immunoSEQ multiplex PCR, lists solely in-frame clones and lacks some. The sample shows some 5,000 clones, approximately 90% of them seen only once. Specimen: blood, collected from a patient who underwent chemoradiotherapy. Receptors were obtained from a human donor with HPV-associated anogenital cancer. Each CDR3 is given with its conserved first and last residue. D genes are given only for firm matches. Rows give clone size only sometimes, using once, few, many, or a class for an expanded clone.

cdr3_nt: TGTGCCAGCAGCCCGGAGTTCTCGAACACTGAAGCTTTCTTT
cdr3_aa: CASSPEFSNTEAFF
j_call: TRBJ1-1
d_call: .
v_call: TRBV7-2
clone_size: .

cdr3_nt: TGCGCCAGCAGCTTGGTGGGGGGACTTTCCCCATGGGACAGACAGAACACTGAAGCTTTCTTT
cdr3_aa: CASSLVGGLSPWDRQNTEAFF
j_call: TRBJ1-1
d_call: TRBD1
v_call: TRBV5-1
clone_size: once

cdr3_nt: TGTGCCATCAGGGGGCCCACCCCCGGGCAGCCCCAGCATTTT
cdr3_aa: CAIRGPTPGQPQHF
j_call: TRBJ1-5
d_call: .
v_call: TRBV10-3
clone_size: .

cdr3_nt: TGCGCCAGCAGCTTGAGCCCAGCGATAGCCCTCAATGAGCAGTTCTTC
cdr3_aa: CASSLSPAIALNEQFF
j_call: TRBJ2-1
d_call: .
v_call: TRBV5-1
clone_size: .

cdr3_nt: TGCGCCAGCAGCCCACAGGGTCCTAATGAAAAACTGTTTTTT
cdr3_aa: CASSPQGPNEKLFF
j_call: TRBJ1-4
d_call: .
v_call: TRBV4-3
clone_size: once

cdr3_nt: TGTGCCAGCAGTTACGGCCGGAACTATGGCTACACCTTC
cdr3_aa: CASSYGRNYGYTF
j_call: TRBJ1-2
d_call: .
v_call: TRBV6-5
clone_size: .

cdr3_nt: TGTGCCAGCAGCTTACGAGGTGGGAGGTCTGATACGCAGTATTTT
cdr3_aa: CASSLRGGRSDTQYF
j_call: TRBJ2-3
d_call: .
v_call: TRBV11-2
clone_size: once

cdr3_nt: TGCAGCGTTGAGTGGCGGGAGACGAATGAGCAGTTCTTC
cdr3_aa: CSVEWRETNEQFF
j_call: TRBJ2-1
d_call: TRBD2
v_call: TRBV29-1
clone_size: .

cdr3_nt: TGTGCCAGCAGCTTTCGGGACGGGAGAACCGGGGAGCTGTTTTTT
cdr3_aa: CASSFRDGRTGELFF
j_call: TRBJ2-2
d_call: .
v_call: TRBV7-9
clone_size: .

cdr3_nt: TGTGCCAGCAGCTTAGGAGCCAAAAACATTCAGTACTTC
cdr3_aa: CASSLGAKNIQYF
j_call: TRBJ2-4
d_call: .
v_call: TRBV7-9
clone_size: .

cdr3_nt: TGCGCCAGCAGCCAGAACGGGGAAGACCCAAGTTATGGCTACACCTTC
cdr3_aa: CASSQNGEDPSYGYTF
j_call: TRBJ1-2
d_call: .
v_call: TRBV4-1
clone_size: once

cdr3_nt: TGTGCCAGTACCGAGGGGAGCGGGGGCACCGGGGAGCTGTTTTTT
cdr3_aa: CASTEGSGGTGELFF
j_call: TRBJ2-2
d_call: TRBD2
v_call: TRBV6-4
clone_size: .

cdr3_nt: TGTGCCAGCAGCTATACCCGGGGAGGCTACAATGAGCAGTTCTTC
cdr3_aa: CASSYTRGGYNEQFF
j_call: TRBJ2-1
d_call: .
v_call: TRBV5-6
clone_size: .

cdr3_nt: TGTGCCAGCAGCCAAGGAATAGGGATTTCTGAGACCCAGCACTTC
cdr3_aa: CASSQGIGISETQHF
j_call: TRBJ2-5
d_call: .
v_call: TRBV4-2
clone_size: .

cdr3_nt: TGTGCCAGTAGTGGCGCCGGGACAGGGATCTACGAGCAGTACTTC
cdr3_aa: CASSGAGTGIYEQYF
j_call: TRBJ2-7
d_call: TRBD1
v_call: TRBV19
clone_size: .

cdr3_nt: TGTGCCAGCAGTTACTCTGGAGCACGGCAGCCCCAGCATTTT
cdr3_aa: CASSYSGARQPQHF
j_call: TRBJ1-5
d_call: .
v_call: TRBV6-5
clone_size: .

cdr3_nt: TGTGCCAGCAGTTCGGACCTTAATGAAAAACTGTTTTTT
cdr3_aa: CASSSDLNEKLFF
j_call: TRBJ1-4
d_call: .
v_call: TRBV5-5
clone_size: .

cdr3_nt: TGTGCCAGCAGCTTAGCGGGGGAGGACACTGAAGCTTTCTTT
cdr3_aa: CASSLAGEDTEAFF
j_call: TRBJ1-1
d_call: .
v_call: TRBV7-9
clone_size: .

cdr3_nt: TGTGCCAGCACCAGTCTCCCGGGTTCCGAAAAACTGTTTTTT
cdr3_aa: CASTSLPGSEKLFF
j_call: TRBJ1-4
d_call: .
v_call: TRBV7-9
clone_size: .

cdr3_nt: TGTGCCAGCAGTGAACAAACGAGTGGCAGGGGAGACGAGCAGTACTTC
cdr3_aa: CASSEQTSGRGDEQYF
j_call: TRBJ2-7
d_call: .
v_call: TRBV6-1
clone_size: .

cdr3_nt: TGTGCCAGCTCACCCCAGACAGGGGAATGGGCTGAAGCTTTCTTT
cdr3_aa: CASSPQTGEWAEAFF
j_call: TRBJ1-1
d_call: TRBD1
v_call: TRBV18
clone_size: .

cdr3_nt: TGTGCCAGCAGCGAACCGGGTAGCGGGAGTTCTGAGCAGTTCTTC
cdr3_aa: CASSEPGSGSSEQFF
j_call: TRBJ2-1
d_call: TRBD2
v_call: TRBV6-1
clone_size: .

cdr3_nt: TGTGCCATCAGTGAGGGATACAATGAGCAGTTCTTC
cdr3_aa: CAISEGYNEQFF
j_call: TRBJ2-1
d_call: .
v_call: TRBV10-3
clone_size: .

cdr3_nt: TGTGCCAGCAGCGAAGCGGGGAGGAGAAACACCATATATTTT
cdr3_aa: CASSEAGRRNTIYF
j_call: TRBJ1-3
d_call: .
v_call: TRBV6-5
clone_size: .

cdr3_nt: TGTGCCAGCACCTCTTCGGAGGGTAGAAACACTGAAGCTTTCTTT
cdr3_aa: CASTSSEGRNTEAFF
j_call: TRBJ1-1
d_call: .
v_call: TRBV28
clone_size: .

cdr3_nt: TGTGCCAGCAGCTTAAGTGGATTCACCTTCAATGAGCAGTTCTTC
cdr3_aa: CASSLSGFTFNEQFF
j_call: TRBJ2-1
d_call: .
v_call: TRBV11-1
clone_size: .

cdr3_nt: TGTGCCAGCAGTGGGGGCGTAGGAAGCTCTGGAAACACCATATATTTT
cdr3_aa: CASSGGVGSSGNTIYF
j_call: TRBJ1-3
d_call: .
v_call: TRBV2
clone_size: .

cdr3_nt: TGTGCCAGCAGCTTAGGGGGGGGCAGGGGAGGCTACACCTTC
cdr3_aa: CASSLGGGRGGYTF
j_call: TRBJ1-2
d_call: .
v_call: TRBV11-3
clone_size: .

cdr3_nt: TGTGCCAGCAGTTCCTTCCAGAGCAATCAGCCCCAGCATTTT
cdr3_aa: CASSSFQSNQPQHF
j_call: TRBJ1-5
d_call: .
v_call: TRBV6-5
clone_size: .

cdr3_nt: TGTGCCAGCAGTTACTCACAGGGGTACGAGCAGTACTTC
cdr3_aa: CASSYSQGYEQYF
j_call: TRBJ2-7
d_call: TRBD1
v_call: TRBV6-6
clone_size: .

cdr3_nt: TGTGCCAGCAGTCCGGGACAGGGGATGAACACTGAAGCTTTCTTT
cdr3_aa: CASSPGQGMNTEAFF
j_call: TRBJ1-1
d_call: TRBD1
v_call: TRBV27
clone_size: .

cdr3_nt: TGTGCCAGCAGCTTGGGACAGGCGGTGTTCACAGATACGCAGTATTTT
cdr3_aa: CASSLGQAVFTDTQYF
j_call: TRBJ2-3
d_call: TRBD1
v_call: TRBV11-3
clone_size: .

cdr3_nt: TGTGCCAGTAGTCCCCAGGGTAGGTATCAGCCCCAGCATTTT
cdr3_aa: CASSPQGRYQPQHF
j_call: TRBJ1-5
d_call: .
v_call: TRBV19
clone_size: .

cdr3_nt: TGTGCCATAGGGGGGGGCGTTGATGAAAAACTGTTTTTT
cdr3_aa: CAIGGGVDEKLFF
j_call: TRBJ1-4
d_call: .
v_call: TRBV10-3
clone_size: .

cdr3_nt: TGTGCCAGTAGTAGCCCCGGACGAGAAAACATTCAGTACTTC
cdr3_aa: CASSSPGRENIQYF
j_call: TRBJ2-4
d_call: .
v_call: TRBV19
clone_size: .

cdr3_nt: TGCAGCGTCTGGACTAGCGGGGATACAGATACGCAGTATTTT
cdr3_aa: CSVWTSGDTDTQYF
j_call: TRBJ2-3
d_call: TRBD2
v_call: TRBV29-1
clone_size: once

cdr3_nt: TGTGCCAGCTCCCCCGGGACAGGGAGGAACGAGCAGTACTTC
cdr3_aa: CASSPGTGRNEQYF
j_call: TRBJ2-7
d_call: TRBD1
v_call: TRBV18
clone_size: .

cdr3_nt: TGTGCCAGCAGTTTCGGACAGGGGGTCCACGAGCAGTACTTC
cdr3_aa: CASSFGQGVHEQYF
j_call: TRBJ2-7
d_call: TRBD1
v_call: TRBV27
clone_size: .

cdr3_nt: TGTGCCAGCAGCTTGAGGGGGGAAGAGACCCAGTACTTC
cdr3_aa: CASSLRGEETQYF
j_call: TRBJ2-5
d_call: .
v_call: TRBV2
clone_size: .

cdr3_nt: TGTGCCAGCAGCACCTCAGACAGGGGGGCTTGGGAGCAGTACTTC
cdr3_aa: CASSTSDRGAWEQYF
j_call: TRBJ2-7
d_call: TRBD1
v_call: TRBV7-8
clone_size: .

cdr3_nt: TGTGCCAGCAGTTACGGAGACCTCTACGAGCAGTACTTC
cdr3_aa: CASSYGDLYEQYF
j_call: TRBJ2-7
d_call: .
v_call: TRBV6-4
clone_size: .

cdr3_nt: TGTGCCAGCAGCTTCTACAGTTCCTACGAGCAGTACTTC
cdr3_aa: CASSFYSSYEQYF
j_call: TRBJ2-7
d_call: .
v_call: TRBV7-8
clone_size: .

cdr3_nt: TGTGCCAGCAGCTTAGTCGGGCAGGGCTCATACAATGAGCAGTTCTTC
cdr3_aa: CASSLVGQGSYNEQFF
j_call: TRBJ2-1
d_call: .
v_call: TRBV7-2
clone_size: .